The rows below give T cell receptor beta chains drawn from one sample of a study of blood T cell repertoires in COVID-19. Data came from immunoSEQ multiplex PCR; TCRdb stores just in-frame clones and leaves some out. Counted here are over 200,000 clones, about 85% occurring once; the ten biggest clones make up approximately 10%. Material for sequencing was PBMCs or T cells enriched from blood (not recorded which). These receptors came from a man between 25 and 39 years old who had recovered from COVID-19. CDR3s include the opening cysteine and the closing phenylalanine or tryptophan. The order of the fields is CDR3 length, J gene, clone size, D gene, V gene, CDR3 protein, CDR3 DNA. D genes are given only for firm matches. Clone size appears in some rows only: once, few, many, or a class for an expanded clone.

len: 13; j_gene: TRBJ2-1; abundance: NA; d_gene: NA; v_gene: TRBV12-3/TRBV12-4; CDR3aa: CASSFRRNNEQFF; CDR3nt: TGTGCCAGCAGTTTTCGGCGGAACAATGAGCAGTTCTTC
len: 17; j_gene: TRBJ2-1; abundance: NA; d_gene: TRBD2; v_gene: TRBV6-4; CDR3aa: CASSPSSGRISYNEQFF; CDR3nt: TGTGCCAGCAGTCCCTCTAGCGGGAGAATCTCCTACAATGAGCAGTTCTTC
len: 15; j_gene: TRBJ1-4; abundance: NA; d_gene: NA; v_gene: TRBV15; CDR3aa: CATSRDRSRNEKLFF; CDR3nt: TGTGCCACCAGCAGAGATAGATCCCGAAATGAAAAACTGTTTTTT
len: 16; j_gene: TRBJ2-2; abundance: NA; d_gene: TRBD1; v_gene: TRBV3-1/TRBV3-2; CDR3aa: CASSRRGQGSTGELFF; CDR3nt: TGTGCCAGCAGCCGAAGGGGACAGGGGAGCACCGGGGAGCTGTTTTTT
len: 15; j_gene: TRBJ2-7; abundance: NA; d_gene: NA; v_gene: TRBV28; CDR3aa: CASTRGGVGVYEQYF; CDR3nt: TGTGCCTCAACCCGAGGAGGGGTGGGGGTTTACGAGCAGTACTTC
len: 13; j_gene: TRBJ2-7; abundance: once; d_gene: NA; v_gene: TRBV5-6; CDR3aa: CASSLVDSYEQYF; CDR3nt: TGTGCCAGCAGCTTGGTAGATTCCTACGAGCAGTACTTC
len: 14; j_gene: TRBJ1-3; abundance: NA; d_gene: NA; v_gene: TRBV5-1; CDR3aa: CASSSDRSGNTIYF; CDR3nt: TGCGCCAGCAGCTCTGACAGGTCTGGAAACACCATATATTTT
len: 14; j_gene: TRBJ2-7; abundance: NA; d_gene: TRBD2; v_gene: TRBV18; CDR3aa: CASSPLAGAYEQYF; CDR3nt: TGTGCCAGCTCACCACTTGCGGGGGCCTACGAGCAGTACTTC
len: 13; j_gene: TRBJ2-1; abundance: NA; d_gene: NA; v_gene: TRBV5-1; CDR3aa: CASSLDSYNEQFF; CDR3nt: TGCGCCAGCAGCTTGGACAGCTACAATGAGCAGTTCTTC
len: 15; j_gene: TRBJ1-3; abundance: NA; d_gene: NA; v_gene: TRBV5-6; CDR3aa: CASSLATGFGNTIYF; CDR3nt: TGTGCCAGCAGCTTGGCCACGGGTTTTGGAAACACCATATATTTT
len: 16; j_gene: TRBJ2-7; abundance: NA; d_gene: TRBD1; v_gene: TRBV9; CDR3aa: CASSVNGQGAVYEQYF; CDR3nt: TGTGCCAGCAGCGTAAATGGACAGGGGGCCGTCTACGAGCAGTACTTC
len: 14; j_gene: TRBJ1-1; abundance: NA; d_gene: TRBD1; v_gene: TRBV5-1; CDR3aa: CASSWDSLNTEAFF; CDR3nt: TGCGCCAGCAGCTGGGACAGCTTGAACACTGAAGCTTTCTTT
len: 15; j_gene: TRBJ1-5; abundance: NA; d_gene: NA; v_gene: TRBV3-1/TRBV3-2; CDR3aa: CASSSRTGSNQPQHF; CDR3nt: TGTGCCAGCAGCTCCCGGACGGGAAGCAATCAGCCCCAGCATTTT
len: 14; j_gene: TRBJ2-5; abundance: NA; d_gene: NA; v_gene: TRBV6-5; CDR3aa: CASNRLGLGETQYF; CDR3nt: TGTGCCAGCAACCGACTGGGACTTGGGGAGACCCAGTACTTC
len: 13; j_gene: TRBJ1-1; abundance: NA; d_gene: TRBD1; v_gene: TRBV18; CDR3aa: CASSSDRDTEAFF; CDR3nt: TGTGCCAGCTCTTCAGACAGGGACACTGAAGCTTTCTTT
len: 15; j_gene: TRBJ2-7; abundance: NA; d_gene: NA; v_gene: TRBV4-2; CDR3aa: CASSLAGWSPYEQYF; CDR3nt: TGTGCCAGCAGCCTAGCCGGATGGTCCCCCTACGAGCAGTACTTC
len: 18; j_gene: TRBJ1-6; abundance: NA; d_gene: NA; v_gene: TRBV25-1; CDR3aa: CASSESGAKSSYNSPLHF; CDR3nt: TGTGCCAGCAGTGAATCAGGGGCTAAGAGCTCCTATAATTCACCCCTCCACTTT
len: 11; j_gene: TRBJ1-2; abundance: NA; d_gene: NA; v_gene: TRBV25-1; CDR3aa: CASSEGAGYTF; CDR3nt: TGTGCCAGCAGTGAAGGGGCTGGCTACACCTTC
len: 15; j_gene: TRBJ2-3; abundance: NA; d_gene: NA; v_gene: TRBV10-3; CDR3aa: CATSHGGYGTDTQYF; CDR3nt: TGTGCCACCTCCCATGGGGGGTACGGCACAGATACGCAGTATTTT
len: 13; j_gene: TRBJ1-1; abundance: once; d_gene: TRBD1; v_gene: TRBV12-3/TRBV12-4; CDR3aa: CASSGRDSAEAFF; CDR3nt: TGTGCCAGCAGTGGCCGGGACAGCGCTGAAGCTTTCTTT
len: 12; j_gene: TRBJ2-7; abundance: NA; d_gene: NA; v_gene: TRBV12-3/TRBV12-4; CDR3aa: CASSLHFPRQYF; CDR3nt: TGTGCCAGCAGTTTGCACTTTCCGAGGCAGTACTTC
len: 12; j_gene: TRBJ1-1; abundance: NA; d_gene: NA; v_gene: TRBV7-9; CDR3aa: CASSLAPTEAFF; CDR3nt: TGTGCCAGCAGCTTAGCCCCGACTGAAGCTTTCTTT
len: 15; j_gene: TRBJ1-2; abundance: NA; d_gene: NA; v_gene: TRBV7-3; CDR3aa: CASSLLAGAVYGYTF; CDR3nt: TGTGCCAGCAGCTTACTTGCGGGGGCCGTTTATGGCTACACCTTC
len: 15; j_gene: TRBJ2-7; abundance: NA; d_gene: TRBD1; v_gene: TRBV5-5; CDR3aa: CASSLGHRGLYEQYF; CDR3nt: TGTGCCAGCAGCTTGGGGCACAGGGGTTTATACGAGCAGTACTTC
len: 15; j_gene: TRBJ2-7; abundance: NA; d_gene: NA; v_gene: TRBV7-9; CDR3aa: CASSFGGVSSYEQYF; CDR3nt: TGTGCCAGCAGCTTTGGCGGAGTTAGCTCCTACGAGCAGTACTTC
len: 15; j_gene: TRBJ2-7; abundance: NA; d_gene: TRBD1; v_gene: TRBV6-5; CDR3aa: CASSYSSGGSYEQYF; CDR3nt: TGTGCCAGCAGTTACTCCTCAGGGGGTTCCTACGAGCAGTACTTC
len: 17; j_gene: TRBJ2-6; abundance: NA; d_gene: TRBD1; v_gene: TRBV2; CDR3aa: CASTGGTGLPGANVLTF; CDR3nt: TGTGCCAGCACCGGGGGGACAGGGCTGCCTGGGGCCAACGTCCTGACTTTC
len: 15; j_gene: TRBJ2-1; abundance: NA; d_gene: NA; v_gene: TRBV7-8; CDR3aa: CASSFTLALNNEQFF; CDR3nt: TGTGCCAGCAGCTTTACCCTCGCGCTTAACAATGAGCAGTTCTTC
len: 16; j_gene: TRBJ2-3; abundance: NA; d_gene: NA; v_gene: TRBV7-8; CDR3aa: CASSLSRGISTDTQYF; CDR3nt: TGTGCCAGCAGCTTAAGTCGCGGGATTAGCACAGATACGCAGTATTTT
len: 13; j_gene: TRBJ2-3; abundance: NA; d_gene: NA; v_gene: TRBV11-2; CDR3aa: CASSLSPTDTQYF; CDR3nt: TGTGCCAGCAGCTTAAGCCCCACAGATACGCAGTATTTT
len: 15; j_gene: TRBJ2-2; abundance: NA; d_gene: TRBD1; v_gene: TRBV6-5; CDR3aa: CASRGGQGWRGELFF; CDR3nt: TGTGCCAGCAGGGGGGGACAGGGTTGGAGGGGGGAGCTGTTTTTT
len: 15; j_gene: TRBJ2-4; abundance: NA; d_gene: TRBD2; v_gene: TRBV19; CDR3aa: CASSGDYQAKNIQYF; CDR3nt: TGTGCCAGTAGTGGGGACTATCAGGCCAAAAACATTCAGTACTTC
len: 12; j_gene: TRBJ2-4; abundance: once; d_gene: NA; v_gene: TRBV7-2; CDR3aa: CASSLGLNIQYF; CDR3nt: TGTGCCAGCAGCTTGGGACTAAACATTCAGTACTTC
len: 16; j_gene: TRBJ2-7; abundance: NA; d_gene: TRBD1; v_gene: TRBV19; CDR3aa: CASSRPRTGGNYEQYF; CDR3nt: TGTGCCAGTAGTAGGCCCAGGACAGGGGGCAACTACGAGCAGTACTTC
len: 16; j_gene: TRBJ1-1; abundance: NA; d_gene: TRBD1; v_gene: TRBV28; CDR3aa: CASSPPFRGPNTEAFF; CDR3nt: TGTGCCAGCAGTCCCCCTTTCAGGGGGCCGAACACTGAAGCTTTCTTT
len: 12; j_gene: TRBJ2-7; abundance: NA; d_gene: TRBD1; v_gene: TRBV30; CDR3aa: CATDRGVYEQYF; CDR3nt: TGTGCCACCGACAGGGGGGTCTACGAGCAGTACTTC
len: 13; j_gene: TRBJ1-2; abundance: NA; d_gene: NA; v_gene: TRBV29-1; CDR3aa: CSVEHQGGFGYTF; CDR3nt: TGCAGCGTTGAACACCAGGGAGGGTTTGGCTACACCTTC
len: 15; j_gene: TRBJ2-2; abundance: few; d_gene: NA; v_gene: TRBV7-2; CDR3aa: CASSSRVSGTGELFF; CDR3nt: TGTGCCAGCAGCTCGCGGGTCTCTGGGACCGGGGAGCTGTTTTTT
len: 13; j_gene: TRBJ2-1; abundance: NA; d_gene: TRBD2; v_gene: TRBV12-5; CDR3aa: CASGFEEAGNQFF; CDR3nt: TGTGCTAGTGGTTTTGAAGAAGCGGGAAACCAGTTCTTC
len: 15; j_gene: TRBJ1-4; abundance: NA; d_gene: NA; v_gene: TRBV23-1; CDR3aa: CASTALRALSEKLFF; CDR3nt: TGCGCCAGCACCGCTTTGAGGGCCCTTAGTGAAAAACTGTTTTTT
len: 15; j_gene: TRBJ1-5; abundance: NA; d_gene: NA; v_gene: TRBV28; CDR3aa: CASSSTGRSNQPQHF; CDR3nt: TGTGCCAGCAGTTCGACGGGGAGAAGCAATCAGCCCCAGCATTTT
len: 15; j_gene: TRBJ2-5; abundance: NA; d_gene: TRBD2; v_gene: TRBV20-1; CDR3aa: CSASLTSGGAETQYF; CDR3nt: TGCAGTGCTAGTTTAACCAGCGGGGGGGCGGAGACCCAGTACTTC
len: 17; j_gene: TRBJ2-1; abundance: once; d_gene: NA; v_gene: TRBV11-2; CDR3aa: CASSLIPSQITYNEQFF; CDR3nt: TGTGCCAGCAGCTTAATACCGTCACAGATCACCTACAATGAGCAGTTCTTC
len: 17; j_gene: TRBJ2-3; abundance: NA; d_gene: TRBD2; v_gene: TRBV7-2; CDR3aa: CASSLPPLAGARDTQYF; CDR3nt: TGTGCCAGCAGCTTGCCTCCTCTAGCGGGAGCGCGGGATACGCAGTATTTT
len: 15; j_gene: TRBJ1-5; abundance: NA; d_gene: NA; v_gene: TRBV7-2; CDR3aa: CASSPQSGSGQPQHF; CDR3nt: TGTGCCAGCAGCCCCCAATCAGGGTCTGGTCAGCCCCAGCATTTT